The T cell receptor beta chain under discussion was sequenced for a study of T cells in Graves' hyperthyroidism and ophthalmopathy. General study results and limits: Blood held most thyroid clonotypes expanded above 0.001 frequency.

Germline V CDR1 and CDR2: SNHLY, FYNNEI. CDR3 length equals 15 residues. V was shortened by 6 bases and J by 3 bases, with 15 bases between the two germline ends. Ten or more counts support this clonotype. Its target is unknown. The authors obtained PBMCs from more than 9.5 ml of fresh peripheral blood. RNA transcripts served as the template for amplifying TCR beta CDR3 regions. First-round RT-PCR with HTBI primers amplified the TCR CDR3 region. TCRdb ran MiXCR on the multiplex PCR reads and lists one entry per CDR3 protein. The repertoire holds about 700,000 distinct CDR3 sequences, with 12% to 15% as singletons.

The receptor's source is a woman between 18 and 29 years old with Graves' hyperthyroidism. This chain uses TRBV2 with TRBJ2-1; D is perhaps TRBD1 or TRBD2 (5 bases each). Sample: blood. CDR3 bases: TGTGCCAGCAGAACGGGACGCATGAACTACAATGAGCAGTTCTTC. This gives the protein CASRTGRMNYNEQFF.